This note documents a single T cell receptor beta chain sequence. What it recognizes is unknown. Time point in this sample: after dendritic cell vaccination, including at tumor progression/relapse. The sample originates from a study of glioma-infiltrating T cells after dendritic cell vaccination. Study information: At biweekly intervals, patients got three intradermal dendritic cell vaccine injections. Findings and caveats of the study: Higher pretreatment TIL content predicted longer progression-free time and survival.

The CDR3 is made up of 14 amino acids. CDR1 and CDR2 from the germline V gene are MGHDK and SYGVNS. The V and J ends lost 6 bases and 0 bases, in that order; junction bases with no gene match: 3. TCRB CDR3 was amplified from 2 ug genomic DNA or less. The protocol was immunoSEQ multiplex PCR, while the TCRdb copy is restricted to in-frame clones and leaves out a portion. The data contain approximately 50,000 clones, around nine tenths of them seen just once; the ten biggest clones take up around 5%. The clonotype was recovered from a human donor with glioblastoma. The source was blood, collected after dendritic cell vaccination. V and J are TRBV25-1 and TRBJ1-1; 8 nucleotides agree with TRBD1. This CDR3 is CASRATGVNTEAFF. The CDR3 DNA sequence: TGTGCCAGCAGAGCGACAGGGGTGAACACTGAAGCTTTCTTT.